The 15 T cell receptor beta chains presented below share a single source sample, sequenced in a study of liver allograft versus peripheral blood T cells. At the level of the study: Comparative analysis was performed on T cell receptor repertoires from transplanted livers and from recipients' peripheral blood.

TCRdb re-called the reads through MiXCR, storing one row per CDR3 protein. In the table there are 5,000 to 7,000 distinct CDR3 sequences, 17% of which are singletons. The receptors were gathered from a human patient who had a liver transplant. Some T cells may arise from the graft donor.

By its share, this clonotype is medium-sized. V is TRBV18 and J is TRBJ1-5; D perhaps matches TRBD1 (5 bases). Germline loops: CDR1 KGHSH, CDR2 LQKENI. The V end lost 8 bases, the J end lost 2 bases, and 13 bases lay between the germline ends. The CDR3 spans 14 residues. The CDR3 reads CASAGQGGNQPQHF. For the CDR3, the DNA is TGTGCCAGCGCCGGGCAGGGAGGCAATCAGCCCCAGCATTTT.

This clonotype is medium-sized in the sample. The CDR3: CASTGEGPNIQYF. CDR3 bases: TGTGCCAGCACAGGGGAGGGCCCAAACATTCAGTACTTC. This chain links TRBV6-1 with TRBJ2-4; D may be TRBD2 (7 bases). This CDR3 contains 13 residues. Germline values: CDR1 MNHNS, CDR2 SASEGT. V lost 7 bases and J 6 bases, leaving 13 bases between the germline ends.

On this clonotype: Just one base apart from a much larger clone, this may be a read error. The chain recombines TRBV19 with TRBJ1-2; D unclear. Germline CDR1 reads LNHDA; CDR2 reads SQIVND (reference sequence). The CDR3 sequence is 14 residues long. CDR3 protein: CAGSIRTVPNGYTF. CDR3 bases: TGTGCCGGTAGTATAAGGACTGTCCCTAATGGCTACACCTTC.

The J gene is TRBJ1-4, the V gene TRBV5-4; 11 positions agree with TRBD1. This CDR3 has 16 residues. V lost 4 bases, J lost 1 base, and 3 bases stayed unmatched. The germline CDR1 and CDR2 sequences are SGHNT and YYREEE (reference sequence). The CDR3 sequence: CASSLGTGGTNEKLFF. CDR3 DNA: TGTGCCAGCAGCCTGGGGACAGGGGGAACTAATGAAAAACTGTTTTTT.

The table lists this clonotype with a few counts. Here the CDR3 reads CASSSDGSGNTIYF. The CDR3 region has the DNA TGTGCCAGCAGTTCTGACGGTTCTGGAAACACCATATATTTT. The chain uses TRBV12-3 or TRBV12-4 and TRBJ1-3, with unresolved D. Trimming shortened V by 4 bases and J by 1 base, and 8 bases separated the two germline ends. The CDR3 is 14 residues long.

V is TRBV10-2 and J is TRBJ2-2, with D uncertain. Trimming took off 3 bases at V and 0 bases at J, with 5 bases between the two ends. The CDR3 covers 14 residues. Germline V gene data show CDR1 as WSHSY and CDR2 as SAAADI. The CDR3: CASSEVANTGELFF. For the CDR3, the DNA is TGCGCCAGCAGTGAAGTGGCGAACACCGGGGAGCTGTTTTTT.

This clonotype was seen only a few times. J is TRBJ1-5 and V is TRBV5-5; unclear D gene. Between the trimmed V and J ends, which lost 0 bases and 7 bases, there was a span of 11 bases. Per germline, CDR1 SGHKS and CDR2 YYEKEE (reference sequence). The CDR3 has 14 residues. The CDR3 loop is CASSLVGDLQPQHF. The CDR3 DNA reads TGTGCCAGCAGCTTGGTAGGTGACCTCCAGCCCCAGCATTTT.

In its sample, this clonotype is medium-sized. The gene calls are TRBV5-4 and TRBJ2-1, with TRBD2 matching 8 bases. Germline lookup yields CDR1 SGHNT and CDR2 YYREEE (reference sequence). With V trimmed by 4 bases and J by 2 bases, 8 bases remained unmatched. The CDR3 contains 16 residues. The CDR3 loop reads CASSNGGTRTYNEQFF. CDR3 DNA sequence: TGTGCCAGCAGCAATGGTGGGACTAGGACCTACAATGAGCAGTTCTTC.

This chain links TRBV20-1 with TRBJ1-2; no firm D call. V lost 5 bases, J lost 8 bases, and 15 bases lay in between. The CDR3 is 12 residues long. Looked up from germline, CDR1 is DFQATT and CDR2 is SNEGSKA (reference sequence). The DNA for the CDR3 is TGCAGTGCTGGACTGGACGCGGTGGGCTACACCTTC. Its protein is CSAGLDAVGYTF.

This clonotype was seen a single time. A far more abundant clone sits one base away, making this likely a read error. The chain has TRBV6-6 and TRBJ1-6; D gene unclear. The germline gives CDR1 MNHNY, CDR2 SVGAGI (reference sequence). This CDR3 comprises 15 residues. The CDR3 DNA reads TGTGTCAGCAGTCCTCGGCCAGGCCCTAATTCACCCCTCCACTTT. Translated, it gives CVSSPRPGPNSPLHF.

This clonotype ranks as medium-sized. The rearrangement joins TRBV10-3 to TRBJ2-7; D is undetermined. There are 13 residues in the CDR3. The V end lost 7 bases, the J end lost 2 bases, and 12 bases lay between the germline ends. The V gene's germline CDR1 is ENHRY and CDR2 SYGVKD. The CDR3 nucleotides read TGTGCCATCACCCCCGAGGAACCCTACGAGCAGTACTTC. Translation: CAITPEEPYEQYF.

This clonotype is judged medium-sized. V and J are TRBV18 and TRBJ2-1, with D possibly called TRBD1 or TRBD2 (6 bases each). Germline loops: CDR1 KGHSH, CDR2 LQKENI. V shed 2 bases and J shed 5 bases, with 19 bases lying between them. The CDR3 is 17 residues long. The CDR3, as DNA: TGTGCCAGCTCACCAGGTGTTCTAGGGGGGATTAACAATGAGCAGTTCTTC. Translating it yields CASSPGVLGGINNEQFF.

There are many counts of this clonotype. V usage is TRBV18 and J usage is TRBJ1-1, with D perhaps TRBD1 (6 bases). The ends were cut back, 8 bases at V and 1 base at J, with 14 bases in the middle. The CDR3 spans 14 residues. Germline V gene sequence: CDR1 KGHSH, CDR2 LQKENI. In DNA, the CDR3 is TGTGCCAGCGCTAATACCAGGGGGAACACTGAAGCTTTCTTT. Protein sequence: CASANTRGNTEAFF.

The chain combines TRBV10-3 with TRBJ2-5; no reliable D call. V dropped 11 bases and J dropped 5 bases, with 12 bases sitting between them. The CDR3 is 11 residues long. Germline CDR1 reads ENHRY; CDR2 reads SYGVKD. The CDR3 region is CASKYAETQYF. The CDR3 bases are TGTGCCTCCAAGTACGCGGAGACCCAGTACTTC.

By share, this clonotype ranks as medium-sized. CDR3 nucleotides: TGTGCCAGTAGCGGCTCGTTCTCTGGGGCCAACGTCCTGACTTTC. Amino acid sequence: CASSGSFSGANVLTF. The J gene is TRBJ2-6, the V gene TRBV19; D not resolved. This CDR3 has 15 residues. The V and J ends lost 6 bases and 0 bases respectively, with 9 bases between them. The germline V gene has CDR1 LNHDA and CDR2 SQIVND (reference sequence).